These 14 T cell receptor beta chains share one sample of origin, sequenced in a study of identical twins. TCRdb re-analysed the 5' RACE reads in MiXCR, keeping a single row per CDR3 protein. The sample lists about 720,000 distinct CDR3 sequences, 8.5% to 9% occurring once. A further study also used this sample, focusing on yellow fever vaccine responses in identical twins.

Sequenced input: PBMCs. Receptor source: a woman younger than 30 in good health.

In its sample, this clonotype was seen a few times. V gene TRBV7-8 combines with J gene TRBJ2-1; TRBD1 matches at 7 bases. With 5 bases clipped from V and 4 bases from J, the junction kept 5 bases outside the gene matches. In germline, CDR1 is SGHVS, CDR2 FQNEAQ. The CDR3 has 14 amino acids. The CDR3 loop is CASSIPGQYNEQFF. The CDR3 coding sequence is TGTGCCAGCAGCATACCGGGACAGTACAATGAGCAGTTCTTC.

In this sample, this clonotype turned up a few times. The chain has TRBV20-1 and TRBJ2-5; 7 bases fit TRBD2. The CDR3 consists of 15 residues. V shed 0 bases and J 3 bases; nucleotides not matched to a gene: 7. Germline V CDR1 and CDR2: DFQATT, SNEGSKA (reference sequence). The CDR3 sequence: CSARDGRGGKETQYF. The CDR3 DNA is TGCAGTGCTAGAGATGGGAGGGGCGGAAAAGAGACCCAGTACTTC.

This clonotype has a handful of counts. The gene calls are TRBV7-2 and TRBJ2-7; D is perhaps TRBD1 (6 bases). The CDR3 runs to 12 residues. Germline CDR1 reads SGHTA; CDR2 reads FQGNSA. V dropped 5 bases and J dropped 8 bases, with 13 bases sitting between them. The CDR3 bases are TGTGCCAGCAGCACCGGGACACTGAAGCAGTACTTC. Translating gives CASSTGTLKQYF.

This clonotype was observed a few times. Here the CDR3 DNA reads TGTGCCAGCAGCTTAGGGGGGAACTTTGCCTACGAGCAGTACTTC. It specifies CASSLGGNFAYEQYF. The chain uses TRBV7-9 and TRBJ2-7; D may be TRBD1 or TRBD2 (5 bases each). This CDR3 spans 15 amino acids. CDR1 and CDR2 (germline): SEHNR, FQNEAQ (reference sequence). V dropped 1 base and J dropped 2 bases, with 12 bases sitting between them.

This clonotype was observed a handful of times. The CDR3 DNA reads TGTGCCAGCTCAACAGGGGAAACCTACGAGCAGTACTTC. Its translation: CASSTGETYEQYF. This chain links TRBV18 with TRBJ2-7; the match to TRBD1 covers 7 bases. Germline assignment: CDR1 KGHSH and CDR2 LQKENI. V lost 5 bases to trimming and J lost 2 bases; unmatched junction nucleotides: 3. The CDR3 sequence is 13 residues long.

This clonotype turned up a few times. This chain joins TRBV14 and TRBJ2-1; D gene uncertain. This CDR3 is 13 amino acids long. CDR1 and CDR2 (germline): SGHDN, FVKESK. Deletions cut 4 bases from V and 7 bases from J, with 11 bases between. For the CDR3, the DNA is TGTGCCAGCAGCCTTTATGGTTGGAATGAGCAGTTCTTC. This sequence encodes CASSLYGWNEQFF.

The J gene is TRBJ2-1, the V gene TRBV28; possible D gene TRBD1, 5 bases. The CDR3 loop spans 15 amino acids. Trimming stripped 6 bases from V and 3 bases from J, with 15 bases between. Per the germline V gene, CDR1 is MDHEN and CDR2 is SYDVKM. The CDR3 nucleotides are TGTGCCAGCAGGCAGATGGGGCAGTTCTACAATGAGCAGTTCTTC. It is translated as CASRQMGQFYNEQFF.

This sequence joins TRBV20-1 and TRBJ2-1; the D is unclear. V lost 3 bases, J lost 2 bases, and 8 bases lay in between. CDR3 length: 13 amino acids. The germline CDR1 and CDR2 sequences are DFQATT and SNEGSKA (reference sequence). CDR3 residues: CSASVFTYNEQFF. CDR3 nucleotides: TGCAGTGCTAGTGTGTTTACCTACAATGAGCAGTTCTTC.

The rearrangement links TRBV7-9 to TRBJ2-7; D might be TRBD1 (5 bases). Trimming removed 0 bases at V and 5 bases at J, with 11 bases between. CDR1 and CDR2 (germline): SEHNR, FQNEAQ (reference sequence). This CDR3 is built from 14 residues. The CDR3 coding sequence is TGTGCCAGCAGCTTAGCAGGGGCAGTCGACGAGCAGTACTTC. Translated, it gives CASSLAGAVDEQYF.

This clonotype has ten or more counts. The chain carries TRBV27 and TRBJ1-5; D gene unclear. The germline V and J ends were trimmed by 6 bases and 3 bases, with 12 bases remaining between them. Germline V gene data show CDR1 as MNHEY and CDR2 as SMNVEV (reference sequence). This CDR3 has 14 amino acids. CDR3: CASRSIGYNQPQHF. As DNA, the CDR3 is TGTGCCAGCAGGTCGATAGGGTACAATCAGCCCCAGCATTTT.

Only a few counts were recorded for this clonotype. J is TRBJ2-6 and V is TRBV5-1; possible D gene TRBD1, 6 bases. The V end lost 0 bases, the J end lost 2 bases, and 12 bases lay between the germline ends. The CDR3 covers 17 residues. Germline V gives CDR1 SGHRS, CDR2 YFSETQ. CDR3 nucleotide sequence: TGCGCCAGCAGCTTGGTCCCCAGGGGAACTGGGGCCAACGTCCTGACTTTC. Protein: CASSLVPRGTGANVLTF.

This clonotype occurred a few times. CDR3 sequence reads: CASSYPSGLGGNEQFF. In DNA, the CDR3 is TGTGCCAGCAGTTATCCCTCGGGACTAGGGGGCAATGAGCAGTTCTTC. The rearrangement uses TRBV6-5 and TRBJ2-1; 8 bases align to TRBD2. The CDR3 is made up of 16 amino acids. CDR1 is MNHEY and CDR2 is SVGAGI in the germline V gene. J lost 6 bases, V lost 3 bases, and 10 bases had no gene match.

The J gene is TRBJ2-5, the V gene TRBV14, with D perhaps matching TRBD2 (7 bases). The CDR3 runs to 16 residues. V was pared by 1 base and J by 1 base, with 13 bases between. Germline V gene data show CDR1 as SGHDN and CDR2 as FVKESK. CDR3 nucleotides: TGTGCCAGCAGCCAAGGAGGGGGGGTTGGCCAAGAGACCCAGTACTTC. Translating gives CASSQGGGVGQETQYF.

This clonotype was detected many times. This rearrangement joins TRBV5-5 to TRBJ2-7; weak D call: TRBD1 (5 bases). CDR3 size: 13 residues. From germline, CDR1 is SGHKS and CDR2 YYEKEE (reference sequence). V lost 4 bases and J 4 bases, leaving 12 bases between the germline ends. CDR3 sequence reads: CASSPDPGYEQYF. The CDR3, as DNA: TGTGCCAGCAGCCCAGACCCAGGGTACGAGCAGTACTTC.